A single TCR beta chain is shown here with its context. The entry originates in a study of PD-1 blockade in mismatch repair-deficient tumors. Trimming cost V 0 bases and J 9 bases, with 25 bases left between them. Per germline, CDR1 LGHNA and CDR2 YNFKEQ. The CDR3 consists of 18 residues. Repertoires were generated with immunoSEQ multiplex PCR, while TCRdb's copy carries only in-frame clones and drops some. The sample includes about 79,000 clones, approximately 80% of them seen just once. TCRs were sequenced from three patients responding to pembrolizumab. This specimen was peripheral blood, taken 44 weeks after starting pembrolizumab. The V call is TRBV4-2, the J call TRBJ2-3; D is possibly TRBD1 (5 bases). The TCR originated in an adult with mismatch repair-deficient cancer. CDR3 protein: CASSQEAVGWQGKSTQYF. As DNA, the CDR3 is TGTGCCAGCAGCCAAGAGGCGGTAGGTTGGCAGGGAAAGAGCACGCAGTATTTT.